This T cell receptor beta chain was obtained from a study of T cell responses to AZD1222 COVID-19 vaccine. Some clones are missing from TCRdb's copy, which holds only in-frame ones; the method was immunoSEQ multiplex PCR. The sample has more than 95,000 clones; about 88% are singletons. Study findings and constraints: The donors showed a predominance of white British ancestry and of females, with possible underestimation of clonal diversity. All repertoire sampling was performed exclusively after the peak T cell response. The study reported that nearly half of spike-specific TCRs target unmutated variant regions. Vaccine-associated CD4 TCRs ranged over spike, dominating at 160-218 and 743-854.

This clone was observed a single time. Its antigen remains unidentified. Germline V CDR1 and CDR2: LNHNV, YYDKDF (reference sequence). The CDR3 contains 12 residues. Trimming took off 0 bases at V and 14 bases at J, with 11 bases between the two ends. This specimen was peripheral blood, taken on day 0 of AZD1222 vaccination. The chain uses TRBV15 and TRBJ2-1; a possible D gene is TRBD2 (5 bases). The sequence was collected from an adult in good health. The CDR3 bases are TGTGCCACCAGCAGAGATGGGCAGGAGGAGTTCTTC. This codes for CATSRDGQEEFF.